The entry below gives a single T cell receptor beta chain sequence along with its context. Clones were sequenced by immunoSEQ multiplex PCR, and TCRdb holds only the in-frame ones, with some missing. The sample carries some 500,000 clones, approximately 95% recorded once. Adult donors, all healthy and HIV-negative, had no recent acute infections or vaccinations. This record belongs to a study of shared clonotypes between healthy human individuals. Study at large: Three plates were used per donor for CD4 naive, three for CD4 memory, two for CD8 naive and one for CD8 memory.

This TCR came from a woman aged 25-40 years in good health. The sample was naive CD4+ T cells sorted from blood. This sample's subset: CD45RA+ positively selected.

The CDR3 DNA reads TGTGCCAGCATCTCAGGGGCGGATCAGCCCCAGCATTTT. It encodes CASISGADQPQHF. The V and J genes are TRBV28 and TRBJ1-5; perhaps TRBD1 as D (6 bases). Trimming left V 7 bases short and J 5 bases short, with 12 bases between. The germline V gene encodes CDR1 MDHEN and CDR2 SYDVKM. The CDR3 sequence is 13 residues long.